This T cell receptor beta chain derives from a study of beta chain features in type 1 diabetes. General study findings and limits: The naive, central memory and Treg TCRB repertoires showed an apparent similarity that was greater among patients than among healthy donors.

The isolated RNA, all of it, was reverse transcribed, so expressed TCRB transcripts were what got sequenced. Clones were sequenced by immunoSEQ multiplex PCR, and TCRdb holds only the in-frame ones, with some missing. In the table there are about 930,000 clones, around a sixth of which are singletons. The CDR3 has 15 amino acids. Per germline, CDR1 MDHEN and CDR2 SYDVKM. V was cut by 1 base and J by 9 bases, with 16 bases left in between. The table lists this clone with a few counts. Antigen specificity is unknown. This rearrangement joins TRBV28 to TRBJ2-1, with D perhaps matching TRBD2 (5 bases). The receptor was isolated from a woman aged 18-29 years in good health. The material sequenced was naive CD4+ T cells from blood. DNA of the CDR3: TGTGCCAGCAGTTTATCTAGCCGTCGGTGGGGTGAGCAGTTCTTC. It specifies CASSLSSRRWGEQFF.